These 7 T cell receptor beta chains originate from one sample sequenced in a study of T cell changes during pregnancy in multiple sclerosis (dated by TCRdb to about 2019). Library method: the immunoSEQ multiplex PCR assay. TCRdb took this table from immuneACCESS and kept in-frame rearrangements with V and J called. Such tables lack part of the clones; where checked against another copy, unresolved V genes explain under half of the gap, and the rest is unexplained. The sample table holds tens of thousands of clones, of which 80% to 90% were seen once. Together, the top ten hold more than 0.6% of the sample. The material sequenced was CD4+ T cells from peripheral blood mononuclear cells, taken in the first trimester of pregnancy. The source is a female donor with multiple sclerosis, enrolled in a pregnancy study.

This clone has more than one count but fewer than ten. This chain joins TRBV6-5 and TRBJ1-5, with 9 bases lining up with TRBD1. The CDR3 covers 15 residues. Trimming removed 5 bases from V and 5 bases from J; junction bases left unmatched: 7. The germline CDR1 and CDR2 sequences are MNHEY and SVGAGI. The CDR3 DNA reads as TGTGCCAGCAGTAAAACAGGGGGCAACTATCAGCCCCAGCATTTT. Amino acids: CASSKTGGNYQPQHF.

This rearrangement joins TRBV7-9 to TRBJ1-1; D is perhaps TRBD1 (5 bases). The germline V and J ends were trimmed by 4 bases and 5 bases, with 14 bases remaining between them. From germline, CDR1 is SEHNR and CDR2 FQNEAQ (reference sequence). The CDR3 contains 14 residues. The DNA of the CDR3 is TGTGCCAGCAGCTCCAGCGGGGGTCAAACTGAAGCTTTCTTT. As protein: CASSSSGGQTEAFF.

The chain joins TRBV18 to TRBJ1-2, with D tentatively TRBD1 (6 bases). Between the trimmed V and J ends, which lost 2 bases and 3 bases, there was a span of 7 bases. The CDR3 is 13 amino acids. Germline CDR1 and CDR2: KGHSH and LQKENI. CDR3 DNA sequence: TGTGCCAGCTCACCAGGGGGCGACTATGGCTACACCTTC. It is translated as CASSPGGDYGYTF.

This sequence joins TRBV4-3 and TRBJ1-1, with 8 bases fitting TRBD1. Per the germline V gene, CDR1 is LGHNA and CDR2 is YSLEER. The CDR3 has 16 residues. Germline trimming cut 4 bases from V and 3 bases from J; bases unmatched to any gene: 10. The CDR3: CASSLRTGQIDTEAFF. In DNA, the CDR3 is TGCGCCAGCAGCCTCAGGACAGGGCAGATTGACACTGAAGCTTTCTTT.

The rearrangement joins TRBV7-2 to TRBJ2-5; perhaps TRBD1 as D (6 bases). This CDR3 is built from 15 residues. Germline lookup yields CDR1 SGHTA and CDR2 FQGNSA. V lost 1 base, J lost 1 base, and 10 bases lay in between. The DNA of the CDR3 is TGTGCCAGCAGCTTAGTGCAGGGGCCCCAAGAGACCCAGTACTTC. Its translation is CASSLVQGPQETQYF.

CDR3 nucleotides: TGTGCCATCAGTGACCCGGGACTAGCGGGAGTAGATACGCAGTATTTT. It encodes CAISDPGLAGVDTQYF. The chain is built from TRBV10-3 and TRBJ2-3, with 14 bases fitting TRBD2. The CDR3 runs 16 residues. Trimming cost V 3 bases and J 5 bases; bases outside gene matches: 4. Germline V gene sequence: CDR1 ENHRY, CDR2 SYGVKD.

The rearrangement joins TRBV30 to TRBJ1-2, with 8 positions matching TRBD1. Germline CDR1 reads GTSNPN; CDR2 reads SVGIG (reference sequence). The CDR3 is 15 amino acids. The trim removed 2 bases at V and 2 bases at J, leaving 7 bases unmatched. Here the CDR3 reads CAWSLRDRRNYGYTF. Written as DNA, the CDR3 is TGTGCCTGGAGTCTCCGGGACAGGAGGAACTATGGCTACACCTTC.